This TCR beta chain was sequenced during a study of memory CD4+ T cells and cytomegalovirus serostatus. Single viable CD3+CD4+CD8-CD45RO+ cells were sorted as the memory CD4+ T cells. Using immunoSEQ multiplex PCR, the repertoire was profiled, and TCRdb retains in-frame clones only, with some absent. The sample yields about 54,000 clones, about 70% seen once. The CDR3 runs to 16 residues. V was cut by 3 bases and J by 6 bases, with 20 bases left in between. Germline V gene sequence: CDR1 MNHEY, CDR2 SVGAGI. The gene calls are TRBV6-5 and TRBJ1-1, with a possible D match to TRBD1 (5 bases). Sequenced material: memory CD4+ T cells from blood. The TCR originated in an adult in good health and CMV-seropositive. The CDR3 loop is CASSYFPPDKGSEAFF. CDR3 nucleotides: TGTGCCAGCAGTTATTTCCCCCCGGACAAAGGATCTGAAGCTTTCTTT.